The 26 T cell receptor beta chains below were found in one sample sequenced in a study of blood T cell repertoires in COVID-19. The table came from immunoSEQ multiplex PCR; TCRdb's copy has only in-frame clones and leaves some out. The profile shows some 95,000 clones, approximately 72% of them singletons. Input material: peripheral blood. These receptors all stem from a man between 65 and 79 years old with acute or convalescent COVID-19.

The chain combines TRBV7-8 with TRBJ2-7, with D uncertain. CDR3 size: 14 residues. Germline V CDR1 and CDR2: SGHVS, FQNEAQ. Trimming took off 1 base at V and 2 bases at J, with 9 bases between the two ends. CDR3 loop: CASSLGIATYEQYF. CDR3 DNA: TGTGCCAGCAGCTTAGGAATAGCAACCTACGAGCAGTACTTC.

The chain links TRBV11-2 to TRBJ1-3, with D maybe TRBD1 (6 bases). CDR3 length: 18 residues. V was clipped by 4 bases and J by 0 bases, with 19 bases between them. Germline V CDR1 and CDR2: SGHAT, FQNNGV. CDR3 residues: CASSSLGARSLSGNTIYF. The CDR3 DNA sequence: TGTGCCAGCAGCTCCTTGGGGGCTCGTTCCCTCTCTGGAAACACCATATATTTT.

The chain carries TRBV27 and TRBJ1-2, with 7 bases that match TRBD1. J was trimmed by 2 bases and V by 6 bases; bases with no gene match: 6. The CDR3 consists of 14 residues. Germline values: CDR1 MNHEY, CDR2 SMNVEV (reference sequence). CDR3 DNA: TGTGCCAGCAGAGACCAACAGGGGAACTATGGCTACACCTTC. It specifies CASRDQQGNYGYTF.

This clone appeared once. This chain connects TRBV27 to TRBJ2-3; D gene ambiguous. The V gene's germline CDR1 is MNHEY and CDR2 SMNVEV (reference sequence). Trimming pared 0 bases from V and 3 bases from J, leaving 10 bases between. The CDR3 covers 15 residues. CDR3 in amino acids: CASSLSIGGTDTQYF. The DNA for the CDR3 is TGTGCCAGCAGTTTATCTATAGGCGGAACAGATACGCAGTATTTT.

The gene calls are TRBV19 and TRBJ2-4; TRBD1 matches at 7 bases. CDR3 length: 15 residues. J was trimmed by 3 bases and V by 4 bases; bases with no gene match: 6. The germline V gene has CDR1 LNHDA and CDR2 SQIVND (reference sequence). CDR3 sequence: CASSTNRGDKNIQYF. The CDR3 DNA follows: TGTGCCAGTAGTACAAACAGGGGAGACAAAAACATTCAGTACTTC.

In DNA form, the CDR3 reads TGTGCCAGCAGCCCCACGACAGCTAACTATGGCTACACCTTC. It specifies CASSPTTANYGYTF. The rearrangement links TRBV9 to TRBJ1-2; TRBD1 might be the D (5 bases). The CDR3 is 14 residues long. Germline V gene lookup returns CDR1 SGDLS and CDR2 YYNGEE. The V end lost 4 bases, the J end lost 0 bases, and 10 bases lay between the germline ends.

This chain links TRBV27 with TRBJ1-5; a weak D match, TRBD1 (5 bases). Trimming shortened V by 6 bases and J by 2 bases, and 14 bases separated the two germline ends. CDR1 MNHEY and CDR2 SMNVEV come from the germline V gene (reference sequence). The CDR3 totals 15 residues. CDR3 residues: CASSQSVGGNQPQHF. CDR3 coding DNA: TGTGCCAGCAGCCAAAGTGTAGGGGGCAATCAGCCCCAGCATTTT.

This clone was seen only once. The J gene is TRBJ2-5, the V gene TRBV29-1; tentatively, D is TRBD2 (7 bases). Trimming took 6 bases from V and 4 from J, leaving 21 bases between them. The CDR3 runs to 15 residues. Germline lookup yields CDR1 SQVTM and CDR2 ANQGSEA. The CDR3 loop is CSVEPGAGEGETQYF. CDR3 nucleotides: TGCAGCGTAGAGCCGGGGGCAGGGGAGGGAGAGACCCAGTACTTC.

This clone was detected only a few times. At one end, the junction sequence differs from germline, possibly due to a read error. The CDR3 DNA follows: TGTGCTAGCAGCTTAGCGGGGGGGGTATCCGAGACCCAGTACTTC. Translating it yields CASSLAGGVSETQYF. The chain recombines TRBV7-7 with TRBJ2-5, with 11 bases matching TRBD2. The germline CDR1 and CDR2 sequences are SSHAT and FNYEAQ (reference sequence). The CDR3 has 15 amino acids.

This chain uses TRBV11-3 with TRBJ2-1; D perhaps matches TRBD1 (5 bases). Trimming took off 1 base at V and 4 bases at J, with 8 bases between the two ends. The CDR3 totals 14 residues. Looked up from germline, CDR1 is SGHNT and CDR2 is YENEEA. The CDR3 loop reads CASSLVDSYNEQFF. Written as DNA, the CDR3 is TGTGCCAGCAGCTTAGTCGACAGTTACAATGAGCAGTTCTTC. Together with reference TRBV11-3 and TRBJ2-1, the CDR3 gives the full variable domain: EAGVVQSPRYKIIEKKQPVAFWCNPISGHNTLYWYLQNLGQGPELLIRYENEEAVDDSQLPKDRFSAERLKGVDSTLKIQPAELGDSAVYLCASSLVDSYNEQFFGPGTRLTVL.

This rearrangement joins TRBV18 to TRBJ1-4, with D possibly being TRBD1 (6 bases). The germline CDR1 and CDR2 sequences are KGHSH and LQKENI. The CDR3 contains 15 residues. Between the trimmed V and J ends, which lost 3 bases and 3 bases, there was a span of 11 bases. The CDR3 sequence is CASSPDRPSNEKLFF. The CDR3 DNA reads TGTGCCAGCTCACCGGACAGACCCTCTAATGAAAAACTGTTTTTT.

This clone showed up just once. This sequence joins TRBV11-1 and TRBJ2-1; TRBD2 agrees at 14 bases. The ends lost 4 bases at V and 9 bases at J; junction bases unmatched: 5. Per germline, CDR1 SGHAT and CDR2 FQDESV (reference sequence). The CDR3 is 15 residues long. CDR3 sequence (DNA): TGTGCCAGCAGCTGGGGACTAGCGGGAGAGATTGAGCAGTTCTTC. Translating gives CASSWGLAGEIEQFF. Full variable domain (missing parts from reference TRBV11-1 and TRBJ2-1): EAEVAQSPRYKITEKSQAVAFWCDPISGHATLYWYRQILGQGPELLVQFQDESVVDDSQLPKDRFSAERLKGVDSTLKIQPAELGDSAMYLCASSWGLAGEIEQFFGPGTRLTVL.

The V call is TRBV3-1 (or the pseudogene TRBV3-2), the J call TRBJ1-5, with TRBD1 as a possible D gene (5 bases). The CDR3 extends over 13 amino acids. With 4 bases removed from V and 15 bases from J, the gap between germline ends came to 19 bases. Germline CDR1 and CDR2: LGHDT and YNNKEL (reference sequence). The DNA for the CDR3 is TGTGCCAGCAGCCGAGATGACAGCGGGTCTCGGCATTTT. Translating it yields CASSRDDSGSRHF.

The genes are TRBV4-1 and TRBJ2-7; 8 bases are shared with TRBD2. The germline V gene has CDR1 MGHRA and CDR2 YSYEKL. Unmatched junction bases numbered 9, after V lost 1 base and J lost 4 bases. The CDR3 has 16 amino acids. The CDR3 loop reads CASSQAGGQGLYEQYF. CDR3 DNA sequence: TGCGCCAGCAGCCAAGCGGGGGGGCAGGGACTATACGAGCAGTACTTC.

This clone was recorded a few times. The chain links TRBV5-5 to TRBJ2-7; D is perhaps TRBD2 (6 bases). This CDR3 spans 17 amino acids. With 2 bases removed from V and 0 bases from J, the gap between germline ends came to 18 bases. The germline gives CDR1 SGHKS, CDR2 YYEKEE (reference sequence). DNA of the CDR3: TGTGCCAGCAGCTTCGTGCTCCGGGAGAGATACTCCTACGAGCAGTACTTC. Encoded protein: CASSFVLRERYSYEQYF.

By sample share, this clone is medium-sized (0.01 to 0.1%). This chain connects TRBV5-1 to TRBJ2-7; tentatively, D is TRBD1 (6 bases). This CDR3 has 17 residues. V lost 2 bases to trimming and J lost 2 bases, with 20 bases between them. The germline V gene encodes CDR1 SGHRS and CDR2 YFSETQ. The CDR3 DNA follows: TGCGCCAGCAGCTTAAACCCACAGGGTGGCAATCCCTACGAGCAGTACTTC. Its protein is CASSLNPQGGNPYEQYF.

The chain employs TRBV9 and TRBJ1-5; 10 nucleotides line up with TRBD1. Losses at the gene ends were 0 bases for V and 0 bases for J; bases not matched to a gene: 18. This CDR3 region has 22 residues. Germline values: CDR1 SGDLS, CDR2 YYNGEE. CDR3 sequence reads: CASSVAAGRDRGYINSNQPQHF. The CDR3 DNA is TGTGCCAGCAGCGTAGCGGCTGGGAGGGACAGGGGATACATAAATAGCAATCAGCCCCAGCATTTT.

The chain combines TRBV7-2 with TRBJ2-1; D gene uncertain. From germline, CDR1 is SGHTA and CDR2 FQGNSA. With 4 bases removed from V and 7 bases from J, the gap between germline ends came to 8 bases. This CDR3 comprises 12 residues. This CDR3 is CASSWAGNEQFF. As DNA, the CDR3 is TGTGCCAGCAGCTGGGCCGGTAATGAGCAGTTCTTC.

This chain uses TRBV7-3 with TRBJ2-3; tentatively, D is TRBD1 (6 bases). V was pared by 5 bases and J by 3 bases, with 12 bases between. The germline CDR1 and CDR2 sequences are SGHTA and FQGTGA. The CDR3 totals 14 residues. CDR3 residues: CASSLDQGTDTQYF. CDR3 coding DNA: TGTGCCAGCAGCCTGGACCAGGGGACAGATACGCAGTATTTT.

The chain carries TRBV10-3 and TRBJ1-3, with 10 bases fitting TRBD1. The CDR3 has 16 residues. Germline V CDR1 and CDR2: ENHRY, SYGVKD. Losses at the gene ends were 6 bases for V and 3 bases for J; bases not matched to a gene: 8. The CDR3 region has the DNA TGTGCCATCAGACCGCACGGGACAGGGGATGGAAACACCATATATTTT. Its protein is CAIRPHGTGDGNTIYF.

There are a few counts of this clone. The CDR3 nucleotides are TGTGCCAGCAGCCTAGCCGGGACAGGGGGGAACACTGAAGCTTTCTTT. Its translation: CASSLAGTGGNTEAFF. This chain uses TRBV5-4 with TRBJ1-1, with TRBD1 matching 11 bases. Germline V gene sequence: CDR1 SGHNT, CDR2 YYREEE (reference sequence). The CDR3 covers 16 residues. The V and J ends lost 4 bases and 1 base, in that order; junction bases with no gene match: 6.

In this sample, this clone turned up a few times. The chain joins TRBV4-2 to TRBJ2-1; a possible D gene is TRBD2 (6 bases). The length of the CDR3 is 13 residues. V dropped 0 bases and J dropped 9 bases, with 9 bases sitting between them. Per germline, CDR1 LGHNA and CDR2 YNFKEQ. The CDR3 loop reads CASSQELAREQFF. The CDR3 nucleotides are TGTGCCAGCAGCCAAGAACTAGCTCGTGAGCAGTTCTTC.

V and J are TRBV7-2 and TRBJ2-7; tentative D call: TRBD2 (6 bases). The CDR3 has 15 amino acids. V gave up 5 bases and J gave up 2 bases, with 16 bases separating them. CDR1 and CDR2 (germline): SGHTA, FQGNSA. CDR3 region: CASSPAGQRAYEQYF. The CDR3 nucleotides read TGTGCCAGCAGCCCGGCCGGGCAGCGGGCCTACGAGCAGTACTTC.

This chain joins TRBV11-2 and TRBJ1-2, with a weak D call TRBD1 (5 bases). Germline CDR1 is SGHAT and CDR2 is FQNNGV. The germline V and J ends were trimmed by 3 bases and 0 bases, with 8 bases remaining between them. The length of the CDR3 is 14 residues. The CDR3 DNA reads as TGTGCCAGCAGCTTCGACAGCGCTAACTATGGCTACACCTTC. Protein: CASSFDSANYGYTF. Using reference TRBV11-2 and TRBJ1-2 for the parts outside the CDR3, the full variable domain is EAGVAQSPRYKIIEKRQSVAFWCNPISGHATLYWYQQILGQGPKLLIQFQNNGVVDDSQLPKDRFSAERLKGVDSTLKIQPAKLEDSAVYLCASSFDSANYGYTFGSGTRLTVV.

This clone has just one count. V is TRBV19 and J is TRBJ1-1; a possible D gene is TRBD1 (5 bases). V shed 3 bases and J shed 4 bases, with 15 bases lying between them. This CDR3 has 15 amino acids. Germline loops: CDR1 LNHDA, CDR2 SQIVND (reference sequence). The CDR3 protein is CASSILGRGSTEAFF. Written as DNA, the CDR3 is TGTGCCAGTAGTATTTTGGGTCGGGGGAGCACTGAAGCTTTCTTT.

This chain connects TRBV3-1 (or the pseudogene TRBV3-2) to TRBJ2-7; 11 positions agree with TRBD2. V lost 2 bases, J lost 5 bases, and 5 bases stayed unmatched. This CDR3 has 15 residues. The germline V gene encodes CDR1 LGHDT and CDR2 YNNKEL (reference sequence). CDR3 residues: CASSQHSGRAHEQYF. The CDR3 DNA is TGTGCCAGCAGCCAACATAGCGGGAGGGCCCACGAGCAGTACTTC.